The entry below describes one TCR beta chain. Antigen unknown. One end of the junction does not line up with germline, which may come from a read error. This record belongs to a study of blood T cells in healthy people across ages. Findings and caveats of the study: Using unsorted PBMCs precluded a conclusive naive versus antigen-experienced comparison.

The use of a sample-barcoded 5' primer and a J-beta primer mix characterized a second PCR of 7 to 11 cycles. Every single cDNA molecule received a tag from a template-switch adaptor with 12 random nucleotides. TCRdb used MiXCR to reprocess the 5' RACE reads, holding one entry per CDR3 protein. The data show roughly 800,000 distinct CDR3 sequences, roughly 25% seen once. This sample also belongs to another study, concerning T cells of mothers and their children. That investigation notes: Across the analysis, no persistent microchimeric T cell clones were detected.

This TCR came from a boy younger than 18 in good health. Sequencing was performed on blood.

The CDR3 loop is CASSALAGAYAQYF. CDR3 nucleotide sequence: TGTGCCAGCAGCGCCTTAGCGGGGGCGTACGCGCAGTACTTC. V is TRBV9 and J is TRBJ2-7; TRBD2 matches 9 bases. The CDR3 is 14 amino acids. Germline V gene sequence: CDR1 SGDLS, CDR2 YYNGEE.